Included here is one TCR beta chain sequence, with context. Its antigen is not identified. This record belongs to a study of human T cells and chemical hapten exposure. The germline V and J ends were trimmed by 0 bases and 4 bases, with 13 bases remaining between them. CDR3 length: 15 amino acids. Germline V gene lookup returns CDR1 DFQATT and CDR2 SNEGSKA (reference sequence). Overall study results and limits: The number of TCRs over 1 in 1000 frequency stayed unchanged after DPC.

Time point: patch test 3, about 24 weeks after DPC sensitization. The treatment was: therapeutic diphenylcyclopropenone sensitization with weekly scalp DPC. Single cDNA molecules in the library carried unique molecular identifiers attached during preparation. TCRdb re-called the RACE reads with MiXCR, one entry per CDR3 protein. The sample records about 160,000 distinct CDR3 sequences, 25% to 35% being singletons. The chain combines TRBV20-1 with TRBJ1-5, with D hard to call. The input for sequencing was whole blood, taken in connection with sensitization to the hapten diphenylcyclopropenone (DPC). The sequence was obtained from a woman aged 18-29 years with alopecia areata. Some clones in this sample may be carry-over from other donors' samples. Here the CDR3 reads CSARDFGEPNQPQHF. The CDR3 nucleotides read TGCAGTGCTAGAGATTTCGGGGAACCTAATCAGCCCCAGCATTTT.